The present T cell receptor beta chain was sequenced within a study of cytomegalovirus exposure and HLA in healthy donors. Points from the study as a whole: There were approximately 150 TCR beta chains listed as cytomegalovirus-associated.

With respect to this clone: Its matching antigen is unknown.

CDR1 and CDR2 from the germline V gene are SGHAT and FQNNGV. The CDR3 has 15 amino acids. V was pared by 2 bases and J by 5 bases, with 13 bases between. Amplification used 60 Vbeta primers and 13 Jbeta primers. The protocol was immunoSEQ multiplex PCR, while the TCRdb copy is restricted to in-frame clones and leaves out a portion. The data hold under 150,000 clones, with 70% to 80% observed a single time. This chain uses TRBV11-2 with TRBJ2-1, with D possibly being TRBD2 (6 bases). This TCR came from a man in his fifties or sixties in good health and CMV-seronegative. The sequencing sample was made of PBMCs. CDR3 amino acids: CASSLRPGGNNEQFF. CDR3 sequence (DNA): TGTGCCAGCAGCTTAAGGCCCGGAGGGAACAATGAGCAGTTCTTC.